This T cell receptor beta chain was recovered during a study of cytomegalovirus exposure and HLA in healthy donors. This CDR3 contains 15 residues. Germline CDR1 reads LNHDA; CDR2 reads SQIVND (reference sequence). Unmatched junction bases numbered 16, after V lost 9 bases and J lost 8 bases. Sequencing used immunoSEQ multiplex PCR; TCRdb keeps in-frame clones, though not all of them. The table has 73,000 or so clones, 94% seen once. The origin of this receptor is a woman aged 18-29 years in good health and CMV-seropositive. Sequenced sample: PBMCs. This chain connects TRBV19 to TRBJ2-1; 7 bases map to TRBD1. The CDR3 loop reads CARGNVGTVRDEQFF. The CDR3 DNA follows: TGTGCCAGGGGAAATGTGGGGACAGTAAGGGATGAGCAGTTCTTC.